Many counts were recorded for the clone carrying this TCR beta chain. TCRdb itself ran the 5' RACE reads through MiXCR, one entry per CDR3 protein. The profile covers 50,000 to 70,000 distinct CDR3 sequences, with roughly 6.2% appearing a single time and roughly 5% taken by the ten largest. The sample originates from a study of CD8 T cells in ankylosing spondylitis. The CDR3 consists of 15 residues. With V trimmed by 5 bases and J by 4 bases, 7 bases remained unmatched. Germline V gene data show CDR1 as SGHTA and CDR2 as FQGNSA. The sequenced material came from synovial fluid, either unsorted or a sorted T cell fraction (not recorded which). V gene TRBV7-2 combines with J gene TRBJ1-4, with 7 bases fitting TRBD1. The source is a male donor with ankylosing spondylitis. The CDR3: CASSAYRGDNEKLFF. The CDR3 DNA sequence: TGTGCCAGCAGCGCCTACAGGGGCGATAATGAAAAACTGTTTTTT.